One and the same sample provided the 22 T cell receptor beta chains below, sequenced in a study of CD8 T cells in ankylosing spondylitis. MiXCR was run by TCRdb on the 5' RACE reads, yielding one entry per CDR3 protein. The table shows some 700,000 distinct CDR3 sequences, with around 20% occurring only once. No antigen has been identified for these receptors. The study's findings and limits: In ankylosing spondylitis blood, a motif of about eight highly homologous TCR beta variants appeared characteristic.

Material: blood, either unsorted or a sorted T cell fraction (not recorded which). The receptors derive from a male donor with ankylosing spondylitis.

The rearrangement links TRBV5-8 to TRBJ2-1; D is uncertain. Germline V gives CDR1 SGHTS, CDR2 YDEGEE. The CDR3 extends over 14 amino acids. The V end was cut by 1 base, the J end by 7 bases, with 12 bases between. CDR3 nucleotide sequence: TGTGCCAGCAGCTTGAATACGGCCTTGAATGAGCAGTTCTTC. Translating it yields CASSLNTALNEQFF.

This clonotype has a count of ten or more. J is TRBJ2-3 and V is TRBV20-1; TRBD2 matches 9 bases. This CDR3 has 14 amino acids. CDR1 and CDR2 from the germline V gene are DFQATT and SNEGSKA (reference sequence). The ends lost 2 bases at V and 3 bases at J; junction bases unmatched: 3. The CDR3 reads CSARLAGVTDTQYF. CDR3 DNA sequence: TGCAGTGCTAGATTAGCGGGAGTGACAGATACGCAGTATTTT.

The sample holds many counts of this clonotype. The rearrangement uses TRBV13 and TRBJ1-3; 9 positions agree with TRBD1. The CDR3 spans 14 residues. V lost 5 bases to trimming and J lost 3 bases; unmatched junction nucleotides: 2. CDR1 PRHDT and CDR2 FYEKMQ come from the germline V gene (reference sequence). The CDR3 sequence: CASSRTGDGNTIYF. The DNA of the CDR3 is TGTGCCAGCAGCCGGACAGGGGATGGAAACACCATATATTTT.

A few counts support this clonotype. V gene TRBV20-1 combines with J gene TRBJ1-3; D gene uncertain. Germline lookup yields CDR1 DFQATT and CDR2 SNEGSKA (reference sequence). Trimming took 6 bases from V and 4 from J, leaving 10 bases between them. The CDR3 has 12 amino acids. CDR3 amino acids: CSAPTQGNTIYF. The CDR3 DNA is TGCAGTGCACCGACGCAGGGAAACACCATATATTTT.

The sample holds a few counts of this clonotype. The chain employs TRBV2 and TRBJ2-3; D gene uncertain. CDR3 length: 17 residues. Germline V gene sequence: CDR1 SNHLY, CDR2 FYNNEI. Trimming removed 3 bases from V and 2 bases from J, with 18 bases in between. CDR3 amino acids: CASSEVSAVTLTDTQYF. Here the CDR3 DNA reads TGTGCCAGCAGTGAGGTCTCTGCCGTTACGCTCACAGATACGCAGTATTTT.

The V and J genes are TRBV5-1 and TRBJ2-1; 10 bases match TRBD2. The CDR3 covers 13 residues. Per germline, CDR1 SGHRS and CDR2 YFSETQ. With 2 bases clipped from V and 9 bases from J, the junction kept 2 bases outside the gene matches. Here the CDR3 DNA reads TGCGCCAGCAGCTTTCCTAGCGGGAGTGAGCAGTTCTTC. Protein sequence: CASSFPSGSEQFF.

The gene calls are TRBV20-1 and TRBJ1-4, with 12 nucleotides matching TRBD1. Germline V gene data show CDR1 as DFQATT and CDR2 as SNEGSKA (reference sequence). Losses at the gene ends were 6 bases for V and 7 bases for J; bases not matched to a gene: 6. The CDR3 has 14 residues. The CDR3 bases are TGCAGTGCAGGGACAGGGGGCTTGGGTGAAAAACTGTTTTTT. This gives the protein CSAGTGGLGEKLFF.

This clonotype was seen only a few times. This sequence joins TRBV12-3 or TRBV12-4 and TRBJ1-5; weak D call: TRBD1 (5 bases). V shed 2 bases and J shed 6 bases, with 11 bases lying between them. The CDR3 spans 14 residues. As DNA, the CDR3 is TGTGCCAGCAGTTTAAGCCCAGGGTTTCAGCCCCAGCATTTT. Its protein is CASSLSPGFQPQHF.

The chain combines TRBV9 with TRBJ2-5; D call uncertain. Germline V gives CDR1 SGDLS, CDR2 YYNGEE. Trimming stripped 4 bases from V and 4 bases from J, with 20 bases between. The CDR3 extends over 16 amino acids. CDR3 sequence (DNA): TGTGCCAGCAGCCCAGGAATGGGGTCAAGCCGAGAGACCCAGTACTTC. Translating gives CASSPGMGSSRETQYF.

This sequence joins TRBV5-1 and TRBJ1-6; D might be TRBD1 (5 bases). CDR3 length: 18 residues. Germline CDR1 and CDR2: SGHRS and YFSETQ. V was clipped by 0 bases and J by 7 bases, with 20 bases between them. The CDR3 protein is CASSLELGVGLGNSPLHF. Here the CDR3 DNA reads TGCGCCAGCAGCTTGGAACTGGGTGTGGGACTGGGGAATTCACCCCTCCACTTT. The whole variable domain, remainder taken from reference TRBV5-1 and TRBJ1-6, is KAGVTQTPRYLIKTRGQQVTLSCSPISGHRSVSWYQQTPGQGLQFLFEYFSETQRNKGNFPGRFSGRQFSNSRSEMNVSTLELGDSALYLCASSLELGVGLGNSPLHFGNGTRLTVT.

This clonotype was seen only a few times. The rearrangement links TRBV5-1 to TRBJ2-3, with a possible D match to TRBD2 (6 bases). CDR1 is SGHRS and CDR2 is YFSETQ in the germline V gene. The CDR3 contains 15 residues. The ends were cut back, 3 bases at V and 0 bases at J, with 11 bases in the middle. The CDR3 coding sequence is TGCGCCAGCAGCTGGGACTCAGCTAGCACAGATACGCAGTATTTT. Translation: CASSWDSASTDTQYF.

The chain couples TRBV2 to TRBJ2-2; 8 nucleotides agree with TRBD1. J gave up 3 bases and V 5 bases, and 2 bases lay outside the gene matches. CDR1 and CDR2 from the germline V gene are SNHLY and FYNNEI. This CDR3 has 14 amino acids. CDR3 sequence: CASSRQGHTGELFF. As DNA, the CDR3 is TGTGCCAGCAGTAGACAGGGGCACACCGGGGAGCTGTTTTTT.

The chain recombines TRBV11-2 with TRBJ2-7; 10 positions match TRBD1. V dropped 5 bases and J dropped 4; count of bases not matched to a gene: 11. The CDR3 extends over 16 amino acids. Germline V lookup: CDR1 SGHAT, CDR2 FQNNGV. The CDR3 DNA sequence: TGTGCCAGCAGCATTCTCGACAGGGGGCTCGGGTACGAGCAGTACTTC. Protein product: CASSILDRGLGYEQYF.

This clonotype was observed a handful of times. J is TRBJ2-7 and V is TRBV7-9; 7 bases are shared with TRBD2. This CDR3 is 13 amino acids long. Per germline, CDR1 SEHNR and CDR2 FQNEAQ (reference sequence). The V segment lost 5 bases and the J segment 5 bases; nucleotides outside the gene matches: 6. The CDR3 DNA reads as TGTGCCAGCAGCCCAGGACGGGAGGACGAGCAGTACTTC. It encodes CASSPGREDEQYF.

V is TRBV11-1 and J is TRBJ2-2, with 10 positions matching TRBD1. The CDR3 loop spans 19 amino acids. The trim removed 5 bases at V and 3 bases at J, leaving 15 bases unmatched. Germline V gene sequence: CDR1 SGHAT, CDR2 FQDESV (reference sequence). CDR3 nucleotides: TGTGCCAGCAGCCCACGGGACAGGGGTTATCTTATGGACACCGGGGAGCTGTTTTTT. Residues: CASSPRDRGYLMDTGELFF.

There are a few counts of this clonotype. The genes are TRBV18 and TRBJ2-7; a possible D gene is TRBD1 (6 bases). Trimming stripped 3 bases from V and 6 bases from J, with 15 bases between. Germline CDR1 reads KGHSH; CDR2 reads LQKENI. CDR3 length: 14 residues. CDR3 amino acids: CASSPLQGWGEQYF. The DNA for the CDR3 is TGTGCCAGCTCACCTTTACAGGGATGGGGCGAGCAGTACTTC.

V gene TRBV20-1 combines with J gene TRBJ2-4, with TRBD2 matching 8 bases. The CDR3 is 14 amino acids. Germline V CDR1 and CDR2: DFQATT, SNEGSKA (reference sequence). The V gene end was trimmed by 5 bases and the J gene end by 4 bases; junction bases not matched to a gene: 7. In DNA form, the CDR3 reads TGCAGTGCTTTGAGGGCTAGCGGGAAAAACATTCAGTACTTC. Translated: CSALRASGKNIQYF.

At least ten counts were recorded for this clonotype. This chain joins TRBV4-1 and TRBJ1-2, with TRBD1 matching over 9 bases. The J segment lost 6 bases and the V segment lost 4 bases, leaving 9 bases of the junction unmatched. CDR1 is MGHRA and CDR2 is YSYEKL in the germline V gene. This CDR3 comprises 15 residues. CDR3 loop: CASSPGTGIIHGYTF. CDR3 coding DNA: TGCGCCAGCAGCCCGGGGACAGGGATAATTCATGGCTACACCTTC.

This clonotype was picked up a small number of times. The CDR3 region is CASSYRGQGAGNEQFF. The CDR3 DNA reads as TGTGCCAGCAGTTACAGGGGACAGGGGGCTGGGAATGAGCAGTTCTTC. The rearrangement joins TRBV6-2 or TRBV6-3 to TRBJ2-1, with 12 bases aligning to TRBD1. Germline loops: CDR1 MNHEY, CDR2 SVGEGT. V was pared by 2 bases and J by 7 bases, with 6 bases of the junction left unmatched. This CDR3 is built from 16 residues.

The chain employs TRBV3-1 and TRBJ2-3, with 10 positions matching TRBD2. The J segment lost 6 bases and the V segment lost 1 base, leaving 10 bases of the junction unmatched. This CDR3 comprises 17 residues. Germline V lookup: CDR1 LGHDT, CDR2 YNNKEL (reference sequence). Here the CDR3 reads CASSQVELAGGWDTQYF. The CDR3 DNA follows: TGTGCCAGCAGCCAAGTAGAGTTAGCGGGAGGCTGGGATACGCAGTATTTT.

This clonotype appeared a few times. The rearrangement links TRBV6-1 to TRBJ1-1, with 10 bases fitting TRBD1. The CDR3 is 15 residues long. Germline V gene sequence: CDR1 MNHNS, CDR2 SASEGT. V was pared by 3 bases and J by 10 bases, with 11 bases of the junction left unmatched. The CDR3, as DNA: TGTGCCAGCAGTGACGAGGGGACAGGGGAATTTGGAGCTTTCTTT. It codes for CASSDEGTGEFGAFF.

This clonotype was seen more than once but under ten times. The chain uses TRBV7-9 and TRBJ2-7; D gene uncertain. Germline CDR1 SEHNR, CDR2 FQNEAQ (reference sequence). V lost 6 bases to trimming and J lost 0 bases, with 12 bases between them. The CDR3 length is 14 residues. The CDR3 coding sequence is TGTGCCAGCAGTAACACAACACGCTCCTACGAGCAGTACTTC. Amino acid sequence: CASSNTTRSYEQYF. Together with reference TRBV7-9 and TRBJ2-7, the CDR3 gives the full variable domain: DTGVSQNPRHKITKRGQNVTFRCDPISEHNRLYWYRQTLGQGPEFLTYFQNEAQLEKSRLLSDRFSAERPKGSFSTLEIQRTEQGDSAMYLCASSNTTRSYEQYFGPGTRLTVT.